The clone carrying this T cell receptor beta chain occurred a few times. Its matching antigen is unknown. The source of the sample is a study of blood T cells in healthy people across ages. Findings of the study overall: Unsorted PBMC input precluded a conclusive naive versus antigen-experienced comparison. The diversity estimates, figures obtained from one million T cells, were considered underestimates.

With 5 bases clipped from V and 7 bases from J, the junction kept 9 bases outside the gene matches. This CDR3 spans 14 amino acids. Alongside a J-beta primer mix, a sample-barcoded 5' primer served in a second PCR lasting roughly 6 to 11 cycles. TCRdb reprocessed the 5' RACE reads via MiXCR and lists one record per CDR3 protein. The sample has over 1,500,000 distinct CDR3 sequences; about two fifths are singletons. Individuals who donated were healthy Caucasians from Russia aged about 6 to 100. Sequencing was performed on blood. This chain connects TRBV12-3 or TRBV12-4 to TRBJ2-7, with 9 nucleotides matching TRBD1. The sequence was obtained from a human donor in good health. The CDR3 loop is CASSAGQGSREQYF. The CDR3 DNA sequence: TGTGCCAGCAGTGCAGGACAGGGGTCTCGGGAGCAGTACTTC.